The 30 T cell receptor beta chains given below trace back to one sample, sequenced in a study of control samples from healthy donors and cancer patients. Assay: immunoSEQ multiplex PCR; the TCRdb copy retains only in-frame clones and omits some. The table includes about 140,000 clones, roughly nine tenths detected once. Material for sequencing was blood. Every receptor here comes from a woman between 25 and 40 years old in good health.

CDR3 coding DNA: TGTGCCAGCAGCCAGGCTGCTTACACTGAAGCTTTCTTT. It specifies CASSQAAYTEAFF. V gene TRBV3-1 (or the pseudogene TRBV3-2) combines with J gene TRBJ1-1; D not resolved. Trimming cost V 3 bases and J 3 bases, with 8 bases left between them. CDR1 LGHDT and CDR2 YNNKEL come from the germline V gene (reference sequence). CDR3 size: 13 residues.

V is TRBV9 and J is TRBJ2-2; possibly TRBD2 for D (5 bases). Germline V lookup: CDR1 SGDLS, CDR2 YYNGEE. The V end was cut by 3 bases, the J end by 0 bases, with 12 bases between. The CDR3 length is 16 residues. CDR3 region: CASSGAAIANTGELFF. For the CDR3, the DNA is TGTGCCAGCAGCGGAGCGGCAATCGCGAACACCGGGGAGCTGTTTTTT.

This clone was seen once. This chain joins TRBV5-1 and TRBJ2-7; the D call may be TRBD1 or TRBD2 (6 bases each). CDR1 is SGHRS and CDR2 is YFSETQ in the germline V gene. Trimming pared 0 bases from V and 6 bases from J, leaving 10 bases between. This CDR3 contains 13 residues. As DNA, the CDR3 is TGCGCCAGCAGCTTGGGGGGGGCGGGCGAGCAGTACTTC. Residues: CASSLGGAGEQYF.

The CDR3 is CASSQEVQPQHF. In DNA, the CDR3 is TGTGCCAGCAGTCAAGAGGTTCAGCCCCAGCATTTT. The genes are TRBV28 and TRBJ1-5; D gene unclear. Germline V gene lookup returns CDR1 MDHEN and CDR2 SYDVKM. There are 12 residues in the CDR3. The V end was cut by 5 bases, the J end by 6 bases, with 8 bases between. The full variable domain, completed using reference TRBV28 and TRBJ1-5, is DVKVTQSSRYLVKRTGEKVFLECVQDMDHENMFWYRQDPGLGLRLIYFSYDVKMKEKGDIPEGYSVSREKKERFSLILESASTNQTSMYLCASSQEVQPQHFGDGTRLSIL.

This chain links TRBV28 with TRBJ1-2, with 9 positions matching TRBD1. V shed 6 bases and J 4 bases; nucleotides not matched to a gene: 9. This CDR3 has 15 residues. The germline V gene encodes CDR1 MDHEN and CDR2 SYDVKM. Written as DNA, the CDR3 is TGTGCCAGCAGCTCACAGGGGGCAGGGGGCTATGGCTACACCTTC. Translating gives CASSSQGAGGYGYTF.

The genes are TRBV19 and TRBJ2-1; 9 bases line up with TRBD2. CDR1 LNHDA and CDR2 SQIVND come from the germline V gene (reference sequence). Losses at the gene ends were 4 bases for V and 9 bases for J; bases not matched to a gene: 4. The CDR3 is 13 residues long. The CDR3 sequence: CASSTASGTEQFF. The DNA for the CDR3 is TGTGCCAGTAGTACGGCTAGCGGGACTGAGCAGTTCTTC.

This chain uses TRBV19 with TRBJ1-2; 7 bases fit TRBD1. This CDR3 is built from 16 residues. J lost 0 bases, V lost 3 bases, and 7 bases had no gene match. CDR1 LNHDA and CDR2 SQIVND come from the germline V gene (reference sequence). In nucleotides, the CDR3 is TGTGCCAGTAGTATTAGGGGGCCCAAAGCTAACTATGGCTACACCTTC. The encoded protein is CASSIRGPKANYGYTF.

V is TRBV6-5 and J is TRBJ2-7; D may be TRBD1 or TRBD2 (5 bases each). CDR1 and CDR2 from the germline V gene are MNHEY and SVGAGI. The CDR3 contains 13 residues. The germline V and J ends were trimmed by 8 bases and 3 bases, with 14 bases remaining between them. The DNA of the CDR3 is TGTGCCAGCGTGCGAGGGGAAGGCTACGAGCAGTACTTC. Translation gives CASVRGEGYEQYF.

V and J are TRBV6-5 and TRBJ1-3, with 8 positions matching TRBD1. This CDR3 has 13 amino acids. CDR1 and CDR2 from the germline V gene are MNHEY and SVGAGI. Germline trimming cut 6 bases from V and 8 bases from J; bases unmatched to any gene: 6. The CDR3 nucleotides read TGTGCCAGCAGAGGACAGGGTTTAGACACCATATATTTT. This encodes CASRGQGLDTIYF.

The J gene is TRBJ1-2, the V gene TRBV6-5, with 7 bases identical to TRBD1. The CDR3 is made up of 15 amino acids. The J segment lost 4 bases and the V segment lost 6 bases, leaving 11 bases of the junction unmatched. CDR1 and CDR2 (germline): MNHEY, SVGAGI. The CDR3 region has the DNA TGTGCCAGCAGCCGGGACAGCGGGGGAGCCTATGGCTACACCTTC. This sequence encodes CASSRDSGGAYGYTF.

The chain joins TRBV6-1 to TRBJ2-6; D is unclear. This CDR3 spans 16 amino acids. Germline loops: CDR1 MNHNS, CDR2 SASEGT. The V end was cut by 7 bases, the J end by 0 bases, with 13 bases between. Here the CDR3 DNA reads TGTGCCAGCAACGAAGCTTTCGACTCTGGGGCCAACGTCCTGACTTTC. Translation: CASNEAFDSGANVLTF.

J is TRBJ2-7 and V is TRBV30; possibly TRBD1 for D (6 bases). V was cut by 5 bases and J by 7 bases, with 12 bases left in between. The germline V gene encodes CDR1 GTSNPN and CDR2 SVGIG (reference sequence). The CDR3 contains 11 residues. CDR3 DNA sequence: TGTGCCTGGGGGACAAGGGAGGAGCAGTACTTC. This encodes CAWGTREEQYF.

This clone was found a few times. The chain employs TRBV9 and TRBJ2-7, with TRBD1 matching over 10 bases. The V gene's germline CDR1 is SGDLS and CDR2 YYNGEE. The J segment lost 5 bases and the V segment lost 3 bases, leaving 2 bases of the junction unmatched. The CDR3 contains 13 residues. CDR3 protein: CASSEGTGDEQYF. CDR3 DNA sequence: TGTGCCAGCAGCGAAGGGACAGGGGACGAGCAGTACTTC.

V is TRBV21-1 and J is TRBJ2-7; TRBD2 was called by the table and not checked on the DNA. TRBV21-1 is an annotated pseudogene. CDR3 length equals 16 residues. The CDR3 spells CASSKDDLAGTYEQYF. CDR3 nucleotide sequence: TGTGCCAGCAGCAAAGATGATCTAGCGGGGACCTACGAGCAGTACTTC.

The V gene is TRBV5-7, the J gene TRBJ2-1; a possible D gene is TRBD1 (5 bases). TRBV5-7 is annotated as an ORF whose role is uncertain. The V end lost 1 base, the J end lost 9 bases, and 11 bases lay between the germline ends. The CDR3 is made up of 13 amino acids. The CDR3 region is CASSLSRVAEQFF. DNA for the CDR3: TGTGCCAGCAGCTTGAGCAGGGTGGCTGAGCAGTTCTTC.

The chain couples TRBV2 to TRBJ2-1; D is unclear. The CDR3 runs 13 residues. The V end was cut by 4 bases, the J end by 0 bases, with 4 bases between. Germline V gene lookup returns CDR1 SNHLY and CDR2 FYNNEI. The CDR3: CASSGDSYNEQFF. CDR3 in DNA: TGTGCCAGCAGTGGGGACTCCTACAATGAGCAGTTCTTC.

The CDR3 coding sequence is TGTGCCAGCAGCCTCGGGACTAGCGAAAACATTCAGTACTTC. It encodes CASSLGTSENIQYF. This chain uses TRBV28 with TRBJ2-4, with 10 bases that match TRBD2. V dropped 6 bases and J dropped 5; count of bases not matched to a gene: 4. CDR1 MDHEN and CDR2 SYDVKM come from the germline V gene. This CDR3 is built from 14 residues.

The V and J genes are TRBV28 and TRBJ2-7, with D possibly being TRBD2 (7 bases). Between the trimmed V and J ends, which lost 7 bases and 4 bases, there was a span of 23 bases. Per the germline V gene, CDR1 is MDHEN and CDR2 is SYDVKM. This CDR3 is built from 16 residues. In DNA, the CDR3 is TGTGCCAGCACTAGAGGGGGGGCAGGCCAGCAATACGAGCAGTACTTC. Its translation: CASTRGGAGQQYEQYF.

The genes are TRBV5-1 and TRBJ1-5; D is ambiguous. This CDR3 is 13 amino acids long. With 4 bases removed from V and 4 bases from J, the gap between germline ends came to 9 bases. Germline assignment: CDR1 SGHRS and CDR2 YFSETQ. The CDR3, as DNA: TGCGCCAGCAGCCAGGACGGTAATCAGCCCCAGCATTTT. Translation gives CASSQDGNQPQHF.

The chain couples TRBV10-3 to TRBJ1-4; D perhaps matches TRBD1 (5 bases). The CDR3 has 14 residues. From germline, CDR1 is ENHRY and CDR2 SYGVKD. Trimming left V 2 bases short and J 4 bases short, with 8 bases between. This CDR3 reads CAISEGAFNEKLFF. CDR3 coding DNA: TGTGCCATCAGTGAGGGGGCATTTAATGAAAAACTGTTTTTT.

The gene calls are TRBV27 and TRBJ2-3, with 8 bases identical to TRBD2. Germline CDR1 MNHEY, CDR2 SMNVEV (reference sequence). The CDR3 covers 16 residues. J gave up 14 bases and V 6 bases, and 22 bases lay outside the gene matches. CDR3 in amino acids: CASSLNIGGLASDRYF. CDR3 nucleotide sequence: TGTGCCAGCAGCCTAAATATAGGAGGACTAGCATCCGACAGGTATTTT.

The chain links TRBV10-3 to TRBJ1-1; 8 bases map to TRBD1. V trimming: 6 bases; J trimming: 4 bases; junction bases outside the gene matches: 7. This CDR3 spans 14 amino acids. Germline V gene sequence: CDR1 ENHRY, CDR2 SYGVKD. The CDR3 DNA is TGTGCCATCAGAGACAGGGGCGGGCGCACTGAAGCTTTCTTT. This codes for CAIRDRGGRTEAFF.

The chain carries TRBV18 and TRBJ1-1; TRBD1 agrees at 7 bases. V was pared by 6 bases and J by 3 bases, with 4 bases of the junction left unmatched. The germline gives CDR1 KGHSH, CDR2 LQKENI. The CDR3 is 13 residues long. This CDR3 reads CASSRTGDTEAFF. The CDR3 nucleotides are TGTGCCAGCTCCCGTACAGGGGACACTGAAGCTTTCTTT.

This chain connects TRBV11-2 to TRBJ2-2; 9 bases are shared with TRBD1. V dropped 1 base and J dropped 3; count of bases not matched to a gene: 3. Germline loops: CDR1 SGHAT, CDR2 FQNNGV. The CDR3 has 16 residues. This chain's CDR3 is CASSLGTGAYTGELFF. CDR3 sequence (DNA): TGTGCCAGCAGCTTAGGGACAGGGGCCTACACCGGGGAGCTGTTTTTT.

The chain has TRBV19 and TRBJ2-5, with a tentative D call TRBD2 (7 bases). CDR3 length: 15 amino acids. Germline CDR1 is LNHDA and CDR2 is SQIVND (reference sequence). The V end lost 3 bases, the J end lost 4 bases, and 15 bases lay between the germline ends. This CDR3 is CASSIRGDTGETQYF. The CDR3 bases are TGTGCCAGTAGTATTCGGGGGGACACCGGAGAGACCCAGTACTTC.

The CDR3 bases are TGTGCCAGCAGTTCCCCCCCGGGGGCCCAGCATTTT. Translating gives CASSSPPGAQHF. The chain has TRBV6-5 and TRBJ1-5, with D perhaps matching TRBD1 (5 bases). Germline CDR1 MNHEY, CDR2 SVGAGI. The V gene lost 4 bases and the J gene lost 11 bases, with 12 bases spanning the gap. There are 12 residues in the CDR3.

This clone was detected once. The V call is TRBV15, the J call TRBJ2-7, with D tentatively TRBD2 (5 bases). Trimming removed 0 bases from V and 3 bases from J, with 12 bases in between. CDR1 and CDR2 from the germline V gene are LNHNV and YYDKDF (reference sequence). The CDR3 length is 15 residues. The CDR3 sequence: CATSRDYGSGYEQYF. CDR3 sequence (DNA): TGTGCCACCAGCAGAGATTATGGGAGCGGCTACGAGCAGTACTTC.

The rearrangement links TRBV7-7 to TRBJ2-5; 7 bases match TRBD1. This CDR3 spans 15 amino acids. Germline V gives CDR1 SSHAT, CDR2 FNYEAQ (reference sequence). Trimming at V came to 5 bases and at J to 0 bases, leaving 6 bases not matched to a gene. The CDR3 DNA sequence: TGTGCCAGCAGCGTCTCAGGGGGAGACCAAGAGACCCAGTACTTC. Translated, it gives CASSVSGGDQETQYF.

This chain connects TRBV18 to TRBJ1-4; D not resolved. The ends were cut back, 3 bases at V and 5 bases at J, with 13 bases in the middle. This CDR3 region has 15 residues. Germline loops: CDR1 KGHSH, CDR2 LQKENI. This chain's CDR3 is CASSPGRIGNEKLFF. The CDR3 nucleotides are TGTGCCAGCTCACCCGGACGGATTGGAAATGAAAAACTGTTTTTT.

The rearrangement joins TRBV12-3 or TRBV12-4 to TRBJ1-1; D not certain. Trimming removed 3 bases from V and 2 bases from J, with 7 bases in between. There are 13 residues in the CDR3. In nucleotides, the CDR3 is TGTGCCAGCAGTTTTCACAGAAACACTGAAGCTTTCTTT. It encodes CASSFHRNTEAFF.